This T cell receptor beta chain emerged from a study of CD8 T cells in Susac syndrome (dated by TCRdb to the late 2010s). Regarding the complete study: The study used repertoire sequencing to test whether antigen drove CD8+ T cell activation and differentiation in Susac syndrome. CD8+ T cell repertoire clonality was compared between about a dozen healthy donors, some 14 Susac syndrome patients and some 15 multiple sclerosis patients.

RNA was extracted using the RNeasy kit, and 0.5 to 1 microgram was reverse transcribed with random hexamers. TCR beta CDR3 regions were amplified with the immunoSEQ multiplex PCR assay covering 54 Vbeta and 13 Jbeta segments. PCR amplification bias was corrected by using a synthetic template baseline for primer optimization and computational correction. The paper's processing steps were these. Only productive sequences were kept, with reads annotated to V, D and J genes according to IMGT and analyzed in immunoSEQ Analyzer. Clonality was computed as one minus Shannon entropy normalized by log2 of the number of productive unique sequences. For each patient and control, public and private clones were evaluated within the 100 most prevalent clones. Susac-specific clones were defined as absent from healthy and MS cohorts, about 1,000 published viral clones and other ImmuneACCESS disease sequences. The public reads were reanalyzed by TCRdb: fastp trimming at Q25, MiXCR alignment, in-frame beta chains only. Rows with a matching CDR3 protein are joined into one entry that keeps the most common DNA and genes. The V and J calls follow TCRdb's processing rather than the paper's. The sample table shows fewer than 350,000 distinct CDR3 sequences, and roughly 85% are seen once. The top ten hold roughly 0.21% of the sample.

Trimming accounts for 6 bases at V and 4 bases at J, while the number of junction bases matched to no gene is 3. Including the terminal cysteine and phenylalanine, the CDR3 comprises 13 residues. CDR3 DNA only is kept here, 39 bases in frame from base 1. From a lookup of the germline V gene (reference sequence), CDR1 and CDR2 are LNHDA and SQIVND. Peripheral blood CD8+ and CD4+ T cells from healthy donors, Susac syndrome patients and multiple sclerosis patients were profiled by high-throughput TCR beta sequencing. Treatment-naive patients with stable or active relapsing-remitting disease fulfilling revised McDonald criteria were used as multiple sclerosis controls. CD8+ TEMRA cells were enriched by FACS, while bulk CD8+ and CD4+ T cells were purified by magnetic negative isolation. Blood was drawn into EDTA tubes, processed within 24 hours, and PBMCs were isolated by density gradient centrifugation. PBMCs destined for TCR sequencing were cryopreserved in liquid nitrogen and later thawed in a 37 °C water bath. The sorted or isolated CD4+, CD8+ and CD8+ TEMRA cells reached a purity of at least 90%.

What the authors observed across the whole study: The number of individuals in the TCR sequencing and HLA analysis was acknowledged as relatively small.

On this clonotype itself: There is no known antigen for this receptor. It has no much larger one-base neighbor in the sample; base qualities were not kept.

The receptor chain draws on TRBV19 and TRBJ1-2, with TRBD1 matching 9 junction bases. Material for sequencing was CD8+ T cells from PBMCs. The sequence was obtained from a human donor with multiple sclerosis. The nucleotides are TGTGCCAGTAGGGACAGGGGAACCTATGGCTACACCTTC. Its translation reads: CASRDRGTYGYTF. With the portions outside the CDR3 filled from the reference TRBV19 and TRBJ1-2 genes, the complete variable region becomes DGGITQSPKYLFRKEGQNVTLSCEQNLNHDAMYWYRQDPGQGLRLIYYSQIVNDFQKGDIAEGYSVSREKKESFPLTVTSAQKNPTAFYLCASRDRGTYGYTFGSGTRLTVV.